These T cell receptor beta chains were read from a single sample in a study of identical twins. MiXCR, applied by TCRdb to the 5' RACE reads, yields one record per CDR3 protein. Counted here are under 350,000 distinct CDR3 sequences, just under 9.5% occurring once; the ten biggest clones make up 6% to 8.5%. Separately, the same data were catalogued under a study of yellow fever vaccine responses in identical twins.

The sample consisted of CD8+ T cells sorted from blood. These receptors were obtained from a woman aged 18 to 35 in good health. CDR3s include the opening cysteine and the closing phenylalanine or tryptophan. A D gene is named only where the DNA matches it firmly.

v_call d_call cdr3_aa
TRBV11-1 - CASSLGAVRETQYF
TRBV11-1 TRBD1 CASSASQGVNSNQPQHF
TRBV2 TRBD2 CASTTSGGATDTQYF
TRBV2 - CASSEWEHNEQFF
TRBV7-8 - CASSLGPGANNEQFF
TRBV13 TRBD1 CASSTRQGQETQYF
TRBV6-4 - CASSDEAGEGDEQFF
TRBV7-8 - CASTYVGGGTEAFF
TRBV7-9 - CASSPPGSTDTQYF
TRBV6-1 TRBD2 CASSGTSGGRNEQFF
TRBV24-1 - CATSVRGAFTGELFF
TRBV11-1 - CASSLEGQPETRVYEQFF
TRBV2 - CASGGDSAYEQYF
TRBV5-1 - CASSLLEETQYF
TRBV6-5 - CASSYFGSMNTEAFF
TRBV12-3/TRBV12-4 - CASSLINEQFF
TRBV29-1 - CSVESSGRFAGEAFF
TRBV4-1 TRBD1 CASSQDSGTGAIPSGNTIYF
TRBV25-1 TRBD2 CASSEGRAFFEQYF
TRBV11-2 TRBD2 CASSLTSGGYTGELFF
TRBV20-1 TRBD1 CSAGQGASPHGYTF
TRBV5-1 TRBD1 CASQGAREQFF